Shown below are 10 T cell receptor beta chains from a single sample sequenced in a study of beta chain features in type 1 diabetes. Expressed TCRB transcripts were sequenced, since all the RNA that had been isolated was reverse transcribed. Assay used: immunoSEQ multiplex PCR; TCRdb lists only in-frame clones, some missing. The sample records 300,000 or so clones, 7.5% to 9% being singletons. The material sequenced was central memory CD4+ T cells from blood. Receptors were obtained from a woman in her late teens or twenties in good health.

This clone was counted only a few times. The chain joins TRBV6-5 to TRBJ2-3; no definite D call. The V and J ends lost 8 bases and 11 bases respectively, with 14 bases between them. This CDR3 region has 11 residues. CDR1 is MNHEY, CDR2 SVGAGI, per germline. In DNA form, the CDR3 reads TGTGCCAGCGGATACCCGACCGTGCAGTATTTT. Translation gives CASGYPTVQYF.

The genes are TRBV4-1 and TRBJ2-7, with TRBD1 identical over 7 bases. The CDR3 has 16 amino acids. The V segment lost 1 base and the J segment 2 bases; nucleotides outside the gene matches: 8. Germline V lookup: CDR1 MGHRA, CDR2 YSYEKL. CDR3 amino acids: CASSQGRDSSPYEQYF. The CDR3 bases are TGCGCCAGCAGCCAAGGTAGGGACAGCAGCCCCTACGAGCAGTACTTC.

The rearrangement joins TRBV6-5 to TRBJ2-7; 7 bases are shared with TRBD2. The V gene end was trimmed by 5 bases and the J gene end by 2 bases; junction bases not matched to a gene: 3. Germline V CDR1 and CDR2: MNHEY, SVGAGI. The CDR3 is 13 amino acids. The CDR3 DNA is TGTGCCAGCAGTCTAGCGGTCACCTACGAGCAGTACTTC. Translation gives CASSLAVTYEQYF.

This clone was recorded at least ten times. As DNA, the CDR3 is TGTGCCAGCAACCGACCTAGCGGGAGGCCATTCTGGGGCACCGGGGAGCTGTTTTTT. Translation gives CASNRPSGRPFWGTGELFF. The chain uses TRBV27 and TRBJ2-2; 11 bases are shared with TRBD2. Trimming took 7 bases from V and 4 from J; bases not matched to a gene: 17. Per germline, CDR1 MNHEY and CDR2 SMNVEV (reference sequence). The CDR3 spans 19 residues.

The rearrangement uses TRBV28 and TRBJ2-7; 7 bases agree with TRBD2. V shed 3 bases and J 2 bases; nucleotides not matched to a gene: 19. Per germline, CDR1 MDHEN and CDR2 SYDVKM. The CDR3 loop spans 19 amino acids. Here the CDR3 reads CASSFLAGGRNIPTYEQYF. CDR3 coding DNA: TGTGCCAGCAGTTTCCTGGCTGGCGGGAGAAATATCCCGACCTACGAGCAGTACTTC.

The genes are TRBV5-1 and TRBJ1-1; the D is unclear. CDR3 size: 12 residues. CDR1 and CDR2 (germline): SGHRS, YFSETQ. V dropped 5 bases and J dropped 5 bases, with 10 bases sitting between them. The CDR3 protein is CASSNGRTEAFF. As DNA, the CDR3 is TGCGCCAGCAGTAACGGGAGAACTGAAGCTTTCTTT.

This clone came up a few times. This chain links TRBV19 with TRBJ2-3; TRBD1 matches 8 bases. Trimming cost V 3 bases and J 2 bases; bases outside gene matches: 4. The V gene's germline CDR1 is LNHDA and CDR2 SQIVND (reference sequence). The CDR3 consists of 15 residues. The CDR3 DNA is TGTGCCAGTAGTATTCGGACAGGGTACACAGATACGCAGTATTTT. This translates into CASSIRTGYTDTQYF.

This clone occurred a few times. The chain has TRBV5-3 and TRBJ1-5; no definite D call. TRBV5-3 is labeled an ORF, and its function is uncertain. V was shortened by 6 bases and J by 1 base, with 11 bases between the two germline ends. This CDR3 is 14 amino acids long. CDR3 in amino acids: CARKGMWSNQPQHF. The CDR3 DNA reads TGTGCCAGAAAGGGCATGTGGAGCAATCAGCCCCAGCATTTT.

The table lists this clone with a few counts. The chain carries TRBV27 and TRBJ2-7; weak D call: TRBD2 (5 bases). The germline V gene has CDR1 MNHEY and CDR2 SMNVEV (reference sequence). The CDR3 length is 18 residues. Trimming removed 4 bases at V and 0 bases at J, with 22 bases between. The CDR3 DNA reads TGTGCCAGCAGTTCTCTCCCCCCGAGACGGGGAGCCTCCTACGAGCAGTACTTC. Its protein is CASSSLPPRRGASYEQYF.

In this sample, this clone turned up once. DNA for the CDR3: TGTGCCAGCAGCCGAGGGGAGTTCACCCCAGATACGCAGTATTTT. This encodes CASSRGEFTPDTQYF. The chain combines TRBV5-6 with TRBJ2-3; tentatively, D is TRBD1 or TRBD2 (5 bases each). Germline CDR1 and CDR2: SGHDT and YYEEEE. V lost 4 bases, J lost 4 bases, and 16 bases lay in between. The CDR3 has 15 residues.